This note documents a single T cell receptor beta chain sequence. The table came from immunoSEQ multiplex PCR; TCRdb's copy has only in-frame clones and leaves some out. Found here are under 300,000 clones, 75% to 90% of them singletons; the top ten hold roughly 1.2%. These data come from a study of cytomegalovirus exposure and HLA in healthy donors. The CDR3 runs 11 residues. The germline V and J ends were trimmed by 6 bases and 5 bases, with 8 bases remaining between them. Germline V gives CDR1 MGHDK, CDR2 SYGVNS. This TCR came from a woman aged 25 to 45 in good health and CMV-seropositive. V and J are TRBV25-1 and TRBJ2-7; TRBD1 might be the D (6 bases). The source material was PBMCs. DNA for the CDR3: TGTGCCAGCAGAGGGGGTCACGAGCAGTACTTC. This translates into CASRGGHEQYF.